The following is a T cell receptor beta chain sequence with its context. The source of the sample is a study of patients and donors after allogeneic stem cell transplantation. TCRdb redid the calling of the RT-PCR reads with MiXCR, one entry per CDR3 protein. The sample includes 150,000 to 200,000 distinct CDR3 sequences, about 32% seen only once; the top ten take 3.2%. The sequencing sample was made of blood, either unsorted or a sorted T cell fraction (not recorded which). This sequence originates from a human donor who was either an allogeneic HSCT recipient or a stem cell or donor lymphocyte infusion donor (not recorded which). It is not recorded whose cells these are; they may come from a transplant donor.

The CDR3 coding sequence is TGTGCCAGCAGTTACTCTGGGGGGACTCAGCCCCAGCATTTT. It encodes CASSYSGGTQPQHF. This chain connects TRBV6-5 to TRBJ1-5; tentatively, D is TRBD1 (5 bases). This CDR3 region has 14 residues. V lost 0 bases to trimming and J lost 6 bases, with 9 bases between them. Germline-derived CDR1 and CDR2 are MNHEY and SVGAGI.